This is a list of T cell receptor beta chains from one sample in a study of blood T cell repertoires in COVID-19. Data came from immunoSEQ multiplex PCR; TCRdb stores just in-frame clones and leaves some out. Of over 65,000 clones listed, 75% to 95% are singletons. Sequenced sample: peripheral blood. Receptors originate from a woman older than 75 with acute or convalescent COVID-19. Both conserved end residues are part of each CDR3. Fields, in order: D gene, clone size, J gene, V gene, CDR3 protein, CDR3 DNA. D genes are given only for firm matches. Clone size is shown for a subset of rows, as once, few, many or a class of expanded clone.

-	-	TRBJ2-5	TRBV5-1	CASSLGYSETQYF	TGCGCCAGCAGCTTAGGCTATAGCGAGACCCAGTACTTC
TRBD2	once	TRBJ2-7	TRBV15	CATSRAGTSGEQYF	TGTGCCACCAGCAGGGCCGGGACTAGTGGCGAGCAGTACTTC
TRBD1	once	TRBJ1-5	TRBV5-1	CASSLAAGGPPQPQHF	TGCGCCAGCAGCTTGGCGGCAGGGGGCCCCCCTCAGCCCCAGCATTTT
-	-	TRBJ1-5	TRBV12-3/TRBV12-4	CASSFTGNQPQHF	TGTGCCAGCAGTTTCACGGGCAATCAGCCCCAGCATTTT
TRBD2	-	TRBJ2-3	TRBV11-2	CASSPLGGGPDTQYF	TGTGCCAGCAGCCCCCTGGGCGGGGGGCCCGATACGCAGTATTTT
TRBD1	-	TRBJ2-3	TRBV16	CASSQRQGSDTQYF	TGTGCCAGCAGCCAACGACAGGGTTCAGATACGCAGTATTTT
-	-	TRBJ1-1	TRBV18	CASSPNRQFTEAFF	TGTGCCAGCTCACCTAACCGACAGTTCACTGAAGCTTTCTTT
TRBD2	once	TRBJ2-1	TRBV5-4	CASSPGTSGPNEQFF	TGTGCCAGCAGCCCCGGGACTAGCGGGCCCAATGAGCAGTTCTTC
-	-	TRBJ2-2	TRBV19	CASSVDTFTGELFF	TGTGCCAGTAGTGTGGACACATTCACCGGGGAGCTGTTTTTT
TRBD2	-	TRBJ2-1	TRBV18	CASSPPGLAGGNEQFF	TGTGCCAGCTCACCACCGGGACTAGCGGGGGGGAATGAGCAGTTCTTC
-	once	TRBJ2-7	TRBV5-1	CASSWGHYEQYF	TGCGCCAGCAGCTGGGGACACTACGAGCAGTACTTC
TRBD2	-	TRBJ2-1	TRBV28	CATQSAGVYIASEQFF	TGTGCCACCCAATCGGCGGGAGTATATATTGCCAGTGAGCAGTTCTTC
-	-	TRBJ2-5	TRBV5-8	CASSLGGYQETQYF	TGTGCCAGCAGCTTGGGAGGCTACCAAGAGACCCAGTACTTC
TRBD1	-	TRBJ1-1	TRBV2	CAIADRGGTEAFF	TGTGCCATCGCAGACAGGGGGGGTACTGAAGCTTTCTTT
-	-	TRBJ2-5	TRBV7-9	CASSRYRDYQETQYF	TGTGCCAGCAGCAGATACCGGGACTACCAAGAGACCCAGTACTTC
TRBD2	-	TRBJ2-1	TRBV7-2	CASSLVASRLAGSNEQFF	TGTGCCAGCAGCTTAGTCGCCTCTCGGCTAGCGGGGTCCAATGAGCAGTTCTTC
-	-	TRBJ1-2	TRBV13	CASSLGQAATNYGYTF	TGTGCCAGCAGCTTAGGACAGGCGGCTACTAACTATGGCTACACCTTC
-	few	TRBJ1-2	TRBV12-5	CASGLDGSYGYTF	TGTGCTAGTGGTTTGGACGGGAGCTATGGCTACACCTTC
-	few	TRBJ1-4	TRBV18	CASSGAGEKLFF	TGTGCCAGCTCAGGGGCTGGGGAAAAACTGTTTTTT
TRBD2	-	TRBJ2-1	TRBV5-1	CASSITSGGPNEQFF	TGCGCCAGCAGCATTACTAGCGGAGGTCCCAATGAGCAGTTCTTC
TRBD2	-	TRBJ2-7	TRBV5-3	CARSASGTSGILLYEQYF	TGTGCCAGAAGCGCCTCCGGGACTAGCGGGATACTACTCTACGAGCAGTACTTC
-	-	TRBJ2-4	TRBV3-1/TRBV3-2	CASSQDRQQGGDIQYF	TGTGCCAGCAGCCAAGATCGTCAACAGGGAGGGGACATTCAGTACTTC
TRBD2	-	TRBJ2-5	TRBV5-4	CASSRTSGKQETQYF	TGTGCCAGCAGCCGGACTAGCGGAAAACAAGAGACCCAGTACTTC
-	-	TRBJ2-5	TRBV20-1	CSASNTGQETQYF	TGCAGTGCTAGTAACACGGGACAAGAGACCCAGTACTTC
-	-	TRBJ1-2	TRBV4-1	CASSQDSANYGYTF	TGCGCCAGCAGCCAAGATTCGGCTAACTATGGCTACACCTTC
-	-	TRBJ1-1	TRBV6-5	CASSYGGAAPEAFF	TGTGCCAGCAGTTACGGAGGGGCAGCCCCTGAAGCTTTCTTT
-	-	TRBJ2-7	TRBV5-1	CASSSPGRESSYEQYF	TGCGCCAGCAGCTCCCCCGGCCGGGAGAGCTCCTACGAGCAGTACTTC
-	-	TRBJ1-5	TRBV28	CASSGGSSNQPQHF	TGTGCCAGCTCCGGGGGGTCGAGCAATCAGCCCCAGCATTTT
TRBD1	-	TRBJ2-5	TRBV18	CASSPGAARDRGETQYF	TGTGCCAGCTCGCCAGGTGCCGCCCGGGACAGGGGTGAGACCCAGTACTTC
TRBD2	-	TRBJ2-3	TRBV5-1	CASSLATSGKADTQYF	TGCGCCAGCAGCTTGGCTACTAGCGGGAAGGCAGATACGCAGTATTTT
TRBD2	few	TRBJ2-7	TRBV6-2/TRBV6-3	CASSMTYQLAGDLYEQYF	TGTGCCAGCAGTATGACTTATCAATTGGCGGGGGACCTCTACGAGCAGTACTTC
-	-	TRBJ2-5	TRBV4-1	CASSQEGVGGETQYF	TGCGCCAGCAGCCAAGAAGGCGTCGGCGGAGAGACCCAGTACTTC
-	-	TRBJ2-5	TRBV12-3/TRBV12-4	CASSYSRQETQYF	TGTGCCAGCAGTTACTCACGCCAAGAGACCCAGTACTTC
TRBD2	once	TRBJ2-2	TRBV29-1	CSVDGLAGGRAGELFF	TGCAGCGTCGATGGACTAGCGGGGGGAAGGGCCGGGGAGCTGTTTTTT
-	once	TRBJ1-1	TRBV19	CASSIKTGRNTEAFF	TGTGCCAGTAGTATTAAGACAGGCCGGAACACTGAAGCTTTCTTT
TRBD1	-	TRBJ1-2	TRBV5-4	CASSLGGQGNDGYTF	TGTGCCAGCAGCTTGGGGGGACAGGGGAATGATGGCTACACCTTC
TRBD1	-	TRBJ1-2	TRBV5-1	CASSSGQGEGYTF	TGCGCCAGCAGCTCAGGACAGGGTGAAGGCTACACCTTC
TRBD2	-	TRBJ2-3	TRBV4-1	CASSQGLATSTDTQYF	TGCGCCAGCAGCCAAGGACTAGCCACTAGCACAGATACGCAGTATTTT
TRBD1	-	TRBJ2-7	TRBV19	CASRIAGTKTGGEQYF	TGTGCCAGCCGAATCGCCGGGACCAAGACAGGGGGCGAGCAGTACTTC
TRBD2	-	TRBJ2-3	TRBV9	CASSVGAGAYTDTQYF	TGTGCCAGCAGCGTAGGGGCGGGAGCGTACACAGATACGCAGTATTTT
TRBD1	-	TRBJ2-7	TRBV9	CASSVASTGAGYEQYF	TGTGCCAGCAGCGTAGCGTCGACAGGGGCGGGCTACGAGCAGTACTTC
-	-	TRBJ1-5	TRBV7-9	CASSLGAGVSNQPQHF	TGTGCCAGCAGCTTAGGGGCAGGGGTTAGCAATCAGCCCCAGCATTTT
TRBD1	-	TRBJ2-7	TRBV4-1	CASSQPPTRTGGYEQYF	TGCGCCAGCAGCCAACCCCCGACCCGGACAGGGGGCTACGAGCAGTACTTC
TRBD2	few	TRBJ2-5	TRBV5-1	CASSGGLAVYQETQYF	TGCGCCAGCAGCGGGGGACTAGCGGTTTATCAAGAGACCCAGTACTTC
-	-	TRBJ2-7	TRBV21-1	CASSKFQLQVPAYEQYF	TGTGCCAGCAGCAAATTCCAACTACAGGTCCCTGCCTACGAGCAGTACTTC
TRBD2	-	TRBJ2-7	TRBV7-8	CASSLTGGLYEQYF	TGTGCCAGCAGCTTAACGGGAGGCCTTTACGAGCAGTACTTC
-	-	TRBJ1-6	TRBV19	CASSIVGLYSPLHF	TGTGCCAGTAGTATAGTCGGGTTATATTCACCCCTCCACTTT
TRBD1	-	TRBJ1-2	TRBV5-8	CASSPRGQGARGYTF	TGTGCCAGCAGCCCGAGGGGACAGGGGGCGAGGGGCTACACCTTC
-	-	TRBJ2-5	TRBV9	CASSVEGRETQYF	TGTGCCAGCAGCGTAGAAGGGAGAGAGACCCAGTACTTC
-	-	TRBJ1-5	TRBV28	CASSLSQAPNQPQHF	TGTGCCAGCAGTTTGTCACAGGCCCCCAATCAGCCCCAGCATTTT
TRBD1	once	TRBJ1-2	TRBV29-1	CSATGTDYGYTF	TGCAGCGCAACCGGGACAGATTATGGCTACACCTTC
TRBD2	-	TRBJ2-1	TRBV7-6	CASSFAGREDNEQFF	TGTGCCAGCAGCTTCGCGGGGAGGGAGGACAATGAGCAGTTCTTC
-	-	TRBJ2-1	TRBV18	CASSPMAELSYNEQFF	TGTGCCAGCTCACCAATGGCGGAGCTCTCCTACAATGAGCAGTTCTTC
-	-	TRBJ2-7	TRBV7-2	CASSLVYTDEQYF	TGTGCCAGCAGCTTAGTCTACACAGACGAGCAGTACTTC
TRBD1	once	TRBJ1-1	TRBV19	CASSIATGGASTEAFF	TGTGCCAGTAGTATAGCAACAGGGGGCGCAAGTACTGAAGCTTTCTTT
-	-	TRBJ2-4	TRBV18	CASSPDRHTKNIQYF	TGTGCCAGCTCACCGGACAGACATACCAAAAACATTCAGTACTTC
TRBD2	-	TRBJ2-1	TRBV9	CASSISSGNEQFF	TGTGCCAGCAGCATCAGTAGCGGGAATGAGCAGTTCTTC
TRBD1	-	TRBJ1-2	TRBV6-5	CASSRLGGSGYTF	TGTGCCAGCAGTCGACTAGGGGGCTCTGGCTACACCTTC
-	-	TRBJ2-2	TRBV27	CASSRVPDTGELFF	TGTGCCAGCTCCAGGGTTCCGGACACCGGGGAGCTGTTTTTT
-	-	TRBJ2-7	TRBV4-2	CASSQDWLATYEQYF	TGTGCCAGCAGCCAAGATTGGCTAGCCACCTACGAGCAGTACTTC